This passage covers 17 T cell receptor beta chains from one sample sequenced in a study of identical twins. TCRdb re-analysed the 5' RACE reads in MiXCR, keeping a single row per CDR3 protein. The data show about 260,000 distinct CDR3 sequences, with roughly 7% seen just once and 3.6% held by the top ten. Another study also made use of these data, one on yellow fever vaccine responses in identical twins.

The sequencing input was memory (CD45RO+) T cells sorted from blood. These TCRs come from a woman younger than 35 in good health.

This clonotype was detected many times. V is TRBV10-3 and J is TRBJ1-1, with D hard to call. This CDR3 region has 13 residues. Germline V gives CDR1 ENHRY, CDR2 SYGVKD. V was trimmed by 0 bases and J by 1 base, leaving 3 bases between them. The CDR3 coding sequence is TGTGCCATCAGTGAGTCAGGGAACACTGAAGCTTTCTTT. Translating it yields CAISESGNTEAFF.

Only a few counts were recorded for this clonotype. The chain has TRBV7-9 and TRBJ2-7, with D perhaps matching TRBD1 (6 bases). V was pared by 5 bases and J by 4 bases, with 15 bases between. The CDR3 totals 14 residues. CDR1 and CDR2 (germline): SEHNR, FQNEAQ (reference sequence). CDR3 bases: TGTGCCAGCAGCATACCCATTACAGGGTACGAGCAGTACTTC. This sequence encodes CASSIPITGYEQYF.

The chain uses TRBV25-1 and TRBJ1-4; possibly TRBD1 for D (5 bases). V shed 4 bases and J shed 8 bases, with 11 bases lying between them. The CDR3 sequence is 13 residues long. Germline CDR1 reads MGHDK; CDR2 reads SYGVNS. CDR3 DNA: TGTGCCAGCAGTGGGTGGACACTGGAAAAACTGTTTTTT. Translating gives CASSGWTLEKLFF.

This clonotype occurred many times. The junction does not match germline at one end; this may be a read error. The chain carries TRBV4-1 and TRBJ2-2; tentative D call: TRBD2 (6 bases). Germline-derived CDR1 and CDR2 are MGHRA and YSYEKL. The CDR3 spans 15 residues. Here the CDR3 reads CASNPAGTKTGELFF. As DNA, the CDR3 is TGCGCCAGCAACCCTGCGGGGACGAAAACCGGGGAGCTGTTTTTT.

This clonotype appeared many times. V gene TRBV27 combines with J gene TRBJ2-2, with 7 bases aligning to TRBD2. J lost 5 bases, V lost 6 bases, and 9 bases had no gene match. This CDR3 is built from 15 residues. CDR1 and CDR2 (germline): MNHEY, SMNVEV (reference sequence). The CDR3 nucleotides are TGTGCCAGCAGCCCCGGGGGGTTCGAAACCGGGGAGCTGTTTTTT. Amino acids: CASSPGGFETGELFF.

This clonotype was detected many times. The chain uses TRBV29-1 and TRBJ2-1; D is ambiguous. This CDR3 has 13 residues. The germline gives CDR1 SQVTM, CDR2 ANQGSEA. V lost 6 bases to trimming and J lost 3 bases, with 12 bases between them. The CDR3 sequence is CSVRGNGYNEQFF. CDR3 nucleotides: TGCAGCGTCCGCGGAAATGGCTACAATGAGCAGTTCTTC.

The table lists this clonotype with many counts. The J gene is TRBJ2-1, the V gene TRBV12-3 or TRBV12-4; the D gene is possibly TRBD2 (7 bases). V lost 5 bases, J lost 9 bases, and 20 bases lay in between. CDR3 length: 15 amino acids. The CDR3 DNA reads as TGTGCCAGCAGTCTCTCAGGCGGGGGCTCGGGTGAGCAGTTCTTC. This translates into CASSLSGGGSGEQFF.

The rearrangement uses TRBV7-2 and TRBJ2-3; 8 bases map to TRBD2. The CDR3 length is 16 residues. Germline CDR1 reads SGHTA; CDR2 reads FQGNSA. V lost 3 bases, J lost 6 bases, and 11 bases stayed unmatched. For the CDR3, the DNA is TGTGCCAGCAGCTTCTCTCTAGCGGGTGTTGCCGATACGCAGTATTTT. Protein product: CASSFSLAGVADTQYF.

This clonotype was seen a handful of times. The V gene is TRBV20-1, the J gene TRBJ2-5; D not certain. The CDR3 has 12 amino acids. Germline V gene lookup returns CDR1 DFQATT and CDR2 SNEGSKA (reference sequence). V lost 4 bases and J 2 bases, leaving 8 bases between the germline ends. CDR3 in amino acids: CSAKTSQETQYF. The CDR3 DNA is TGCAGTGCTAAGACATCGCAAGAGACCCAGTACTTC.

This clonotype was detected ten times or more. The chain combines TRBV3-1 with TRBJ1-5; unclear D gene. Germline CDR1 is LGHDT and CDR2 is YNNKEL (reference sequence). This CDR3 is 14 amino acids long. V was trimmed by 0 bases and J by 7 bases, leaving 10 bases between them. CDR3: CASSQDTAGQPQHF. For the CDR3, the DNA is TGTGCCAGCAGCCAAGATACAGCTGGGCAGCCCCAGCATTTT.

This clonotype was recorded many times. The chain recombines TRBV14 with TRBJ1-4, with 7 nucleotides matching TRBD1. CDR1 and CDR2 from the germline V gene are SGHDN and FVKESK. Trimming at V came to 1 base and at J to 7 bases, leaving 6 bases not matched to a gene. This CDR3 contains 15 residues. DNA for the CDR3: TGTGCCAGCAGCCAAGGGGAGGGGGCCTTTGAAAAACTGTTTTTT. It encodes CASSQGEGAFEKLFF.

CDR3 residues: CASSLNGSPGEQFF. The CDR3 DNA follows: TGTGCCAGCAGCCTTAATGGAAGCCCCGGGGAGCAGTTCTTC. The genes are TRBV7-8 and TRBJ2-1; D unresolved. CDR1 and CDR2 from the germline V gene are SGHVS and FQNEAQ. Trimming cost V 5 bases and J 10 bases, with 18 bases left between them. This CDR3 is built from 14 residues.

This clonotype turned up a few times. The rearrangement joins TRBV6-5 to TRBJ1-6; D gene uncertain. V dropped 2 bases and J dropped 6 bases, with 8 bases sitting between them. The CDR3 sequence is 14 residues long. Germline loops: CDR1 MNHEY, CDR2 SVGAGI. The CDR3 here is CASSYGEGNSPLHF. CDR3 nucleotide sequence: TGTGCCAGCAGTTACGGGGAGGGTAATTCACCCCTCCACTTT.

At least ten counts were recorded for this clonotype. The chain uses TRBV12-3 or TRBV12-4 and TRBJ1-1; no clear D. With 7 bases removed from V and 0 bases from J, the gap between germline ends came to 9 bases. The CDR3 is 13 residues long. Written as DNA, the CDR3 is TGTGCCAGCAAGCCCCTCATGAACACTGAAGCTTTCTTT. It codes for CASKPLMNTEAFF.

This clonotype came up a few times. The rearrangement uses TRBV7-9 and TRBJ2-2; D is unclear. Trimming stripped 5 bases from V and 7 bases from J, with 11 bases between. Germline values: CDR1 SEHNR, CDR2 FQNEAQ (reference sequence). The CDR3 has 13 residues. CDR3 residues: CASSPVAGGELFF. Here the CDR3 DNA reads TGTGCCAGCAGCCCAGTGGCAGGCGGGGAGCTGTTTTTT.

This clonotype was seen a handful of times. The chain couples TRBV20-1 to TRBJ2-1; 7 bases agree with TRBD2. This CDR3 is built from 16 residues. Unmatched junction bases numbered 17, after V lost 2 bases and J lost 10 bases. Germline loops: CDR1 DFQATT, CDR2 SNEGSKA (reference sequence). The CDR3 nucleotides are TGCAGTGCTAGATCCCTTTCCAGCGGGGATTCTGGGGAGCAGTTCTTC. Its translation: CSARSLSSGDSGEQFF.

This clonotype showed up many times. V and J are TRBV5-5 and TRBJ2-2, with D possibly called TRBD1 or TRBD2 (6 bases each). The CDR3 has 13 amino acids. V was clipped by 4 bases and J by 9 bases, with 13 bases between them. Germline V CDR1 and CDR2: SGHKS, YYEKEE (reference sequence). In DNA, the CDR3 is TGTGCCAGCAGCGGAGGGGACAAAAGGGAGCTGTTTTTT. Encoded protein: CASSGGDKRELFF.